Shown below are 2 T cell receptor beta chains from a single sample sequenced in a study of shared clonotypes between healthy human individuals. Naive CD8 cells lacked CD45RO, underwent positive selection for CCR7 and left out terminally differentiated effector memory CD45RA+ cells. Method: immunoSEQ multiplex PCR; TCRdb's copy keeps in-frame clones and lacks some. This table holds around 620,000 clones, roughly 95% found once. The sample was naive CD8+ T cells sorted from blood. The receptors were sampled from a woman under 40 in good health.

The chain uses TRBV27 and TRBJ1-2, with 8 bases aligning to TRBD1. V was clipped by 9 bases and J by 7 bases; unmatched bases: 7. The CDR3 loop spans 12 amino acids. The V gene's germline CDR1 is MNHEY and CDR2 SMNVEV (reference sequence). CDR3 in amino acids: CASQTGGAGYTF. CDR3 nucleotide sequence: TGTGCCAGTCAAACAGGGGGTGCTGGCTACACCTTC.

Comments on this clone: The sample has other DNA sequences that encode this CDR3 too. The chain joins TRBV27 to TRBJ1-1; D might be TRBD1 (5 bases). In germline, CDR1 is MNHEY, CDR2 SMNVEV (reference sequence). CDR3 length: 13 residues. Trimming shortened V by 5 bases and J by 1 base, and 8 bases separated the two germline ends. The CDR3 here is CASSLGQNTEAFF. The CDR3 coding sequence is TGTGCCAGCAGTCTCGGACAGAACACTGAAGCTTTCTTT.